Below, 17 T cell receptor beta chains from the same sample are listed, as sequenced in a study of shared clonotypes between healthy human individuals. Measured with immunoSEQ multiplex PCR; TCRdb has only the in-frame clones, and not every one. The sample shows about 1.1 million clones, around 78% of them seen only once. Sequenced input: memory CD4+ T cells from PBMCs. Subset given: CD45RA-negative fraction. These receptors were taken from a man younger than 35 in good health. Some clones in this sample may be carry-over from other donors' samples.

The genes are TRBV5-1 and TRBJ2-7; D might be TRBD2 (6 bases). Germline V gene sequence: CDR1 SGHRS, CDR2 YFSETQ. V dropped 4 bases and J dropped 2 bases, with 19 bases sitting between them. CDR3 length: 16 amino acids. CDR3 sequence: CASSDTPGGAAYEQYF. CDR3 sequence (DNA): TGCGCCAGCAGCGATACCCCCGGGGGAGCCGCCTACGAGCAGTACTTC.

The V and J genes are TRBV30 and TRBJ2-5; D not resolved. V was shortened by 2 bases and J by 7 bases, with 14 bases between the two germline ends. CDR3 length: 13 amino acids. The germline gives CDR1 GTSNPN, CDR2 SVGIG (reference sequence). DNA of the CDR3: TGTGCCTGGAGTCGTCTACAACCGGGGACCCAGTACTTC. Translated, it gives CAWSRLQPGTQYF.

The chain combines TRBV5-1 with TRBJ2-5, with TRBD2 identical over 11 bases. V lost 4 bases and J lost 3; bases outside the gene matches: 8. CDR1 SGHRS and CDR2 YFSETQ come from the germline V gene. CDR3 length: 16 amino acids. The CDR3 reads CASSRLATSGEETQYF. CDR3 bases: TGCGCCAGCAGCCGCCTCGCGACTAGCGGGGAAGAGACCCAGTACTTC.

This clone has a single count. The genes are TRBV4-1 and TRBJ2-2; TRBD1 aligns across 12 bases. The V gene end was trimmed by 3 bases and the J gene end by 9 bases; junction bases not matched to a gene: 8. The CDR3 is 16 amino acids. Per germline, CDR1 MGHRA and CDR2 YSYEKL. The CDR3 DNA follows: TGCGCCAGCAGCCAGGAACCGGGACAGGGGGCGCGGGAGCTGTTTTTT. Protein sequence: CASSQEPGQGARELFF.

As concerns this clone: The sample carries other DNA sequences with the same CDR3. The rearrangement links TRBV6-6 to TRBJ2-7; 7 nucleotides agree with TRBD2. Germline V gene sequence: CDR1 MNHNY, CDR2 SVGAGI (reference sequence). The CDR3 is 15 amino acids. J gave up 4 bases and V 0 bases, and 6 bases lay outside the gene matches. The CDR3, as DNA: TGTGCCAGCAGTTACTCGACTAGCCGCTCTTACGAGCAGTACTTC. This gives the protein CASSYSTSRSYEQYF.

The chain carries TRBV4-1 and TRBJ2-5; 11 nucleotides line up with TRBD2. The end of the DNA is better explained by TRBJ2-7, so the J call may be wrong. The CDR3 consists of 17 residues. Germline values: CDR1 MGHRA, CDR2 YSYEKL. The CDR3 region has the DNA TGCGCCAGCAGCCAAGGGTGGACTAGCGGGTTCTCCTACGAGCAGTACTTC. As protein: CASSQGWTSGFSYEQYF.

V usage is TRBV5-1 and J usage is TRBJ2-3; 9 bases match TRBD2. Germline-derived CDR1 and CDR2 are SGHRS and YFSETQ. Trimming at V came to 0 bases and at J to 9 bases, leaving 8 bases not matched to a gene. This CDR3 is 15 amino acids long. CDR3 sequence reads: CASSLELAGDPTQYF. The CDR3 region has the DNA TGCGCCAGCAGCTTGGAATTAGCGGGAGATCCCACGCAGTATTTT.

This sequence joins TRBV6-6 and TRBJ1-2, with D perhaps matching TRBD1 (5 bases). Germline CDR1 is MNHNY and CDR2 is SVGAGI (reference sequence). The V and J ends lost 2 bases and 4 bases respectively, with 17 bases between them. CDR3 size: 16 residues. CDR3 in amino acids: CASSYAGEGAFYGYTF. CDR3 nucleotides: TGTGCCAGCAGTTACGCGGGGGAAGGGGCCTTCTATGGCTACACCTTC.

This clone was seen only once. This chain links TRBV9 with TRBJ1-2; D is undetermined. The CDR3 loop spans 14 amino acids. V shed 3 bases and J shed 3 bases, with 12 bases lying between them. Germline-derived CDR1 and CDR2 are SGDLS and YYNGEE. The CDR3 DNA sequence: TGTGCCAGCAGCGAGCGGATCAAAGACTATGGCTACACCTTC. Translation gives CASSERIKDYGYTF.

The V call is TRBV27, the J call TRBJ1-5; 8 positions agree with TRBD1. The CDR3 sequence is 14 residues long. The J segment lost 6 bases and the V segment lost 4 bases, leaving 5 bases of the junction unmatched. The germline V gene has CDR1 MNHEY and CDR2 SMNVEV (reference sequence). The CDR3 loop is CASSSRTGTQPQHF. CDR3 bases: TGTGCCAGCAGTTCTCGGACAGGGACTCAGCCCCAGCATTTT.

The chain employs TRBV11-2 and TRBJ1-4; 10 bases agree with TRBD1. The CDR3 loop spans 18 amino acids. CDR1 and CDR2 from the germline V gene are SGHAT and FQNNGV. The V segment lost 6 bases and the J segment 3 bases; nucleotides outside the gene matches: 13. The CDR3 DNA follows: TGTGCCAGCAGGCCCGGGACAGGGGCCCATTCGGCTAATGAAAAACTGTTTTTT. Translating gives CASRPGTGAHSANEKLFF. Full variable domain (outside the CDR3, taken from reference TRBV11-2 and TRBJ1-4): EAGVAQSPRYKIIEKRQSVAFWCNPISGHATLYWYQQILGQGPKLLIQFQNNGVVDDSQLPKDRFSAERLKGVDSTLKIQPAKLEDSAVYLCASRPGTGAHSANEKLFFGSGTQLSVL.

The chain carries TRBV28 and TRBJ1-4; D is perhaps TRBD1 (6 bases). The CDR3 is made up of 15 amino acids. Trimming stripped 3 bases from V and 3 bases from J, with 11 bases between. The germline gives CDR1 MDHEN, CDR2 SYDVKM. The CDR3 DNA is TGTGCCAGCAGTTTGGGGGGGGCCGCTAATGAAAAACTGTTTTTT. This encodes CASSLGGAANEKLFF.

This chain joins TRBV28 and TRBJ1-4; D gene unclear. The CDR3 contains 15 residues. The germline V gene encodes CDR1 MDHEN and CDR2 SYDVKM. Deletions cut 7 bases from V and 8 bases from J, with 20 bases between. As DNA, the CDR3 is TGTGCCAGCACCCGCCTATCGGGGAATCGGGAAAAACTGTTTTTT. Its protein product is CASTRLSGNREKLFF. The full variable domain, with the rest looked up from reference TRBV28 and TRBJ1-4, is DVKVTQSSRYLVKRTGEKVFLECVQDMDHENMFWYRQDPGLGLRLIYFSYDVKMKEKGDIPEGYSVSREKKERFSLILESASTNQTSMYLCASTRLSGNREKLFFGSGTQLSVL.

There are a few counts of this clone. The genes are TRBV6-9 and TRBJ2-7; no definite D call. Germline CDR1 and CDR2: MNHGY and SVAAGI. Trimming pared 6 bases from V and 7 bases from J, leaving 16 bases between. The CDR3 is 13 residues long. Here the CDR3 DNA reads TGTGCCAGCAGACTCATGCTCTGCTGTGAGCAGTACTTC. Amino acid sequence: CASRLMLCCEQYF.

The V and J genes are TRBV28 and TRBJ2-7; D remains ambiguous. The ends were cut back, 5 bases at V and 6 bases at J, with 17 bases in the middle. In germline, CDR1 is MDHEN, CDR2 SYDVKM. CDR3 length: 14 amino acids. CDR3 loop: CASSRGGDGREQYF. For the CDR3, the DNA is TGTGCCAGCAGTCGAGGTGGGGATGGGCGCGAGCAGTACTTC.

The chain joins TRBV2 to TRBJ2-7, with D tentatively TRBD1 (5 bases). Germline V gene lookup returns CDR1 SNHLY and CDR2 FYNNEI. The CDR3 is 12 amino acids. The V end lost 5 bases, the J end lost 3 bases, and 8 bases lay between the germline ends. The CDR3 protein is CASSRTSYEQYF. The CDR3 nucleotides are TGTGCCAGCAGTAGGACAAGCTACGAGCAGTACTTC.

This clone was detected once. V is TRBV25-1 and J is TRBJ2-3; D is unclear. The V end was cut by 4 bases, the J end by 6 bases, with 8 bases between. CDR3 size: 12 residues. Germline loops: CDR1 MGHDK, CDR2 SYGVNS. CDR3 bases: TGTGCCAGCAGTGGTCCTACGGATACGCAGTATTTT. Its translation is CASSGPTDTQYF. Supplemented by reference TRBV25-1 and TRBJ2-3, the full variable domain reads EADIYQTPRYLVIGTGKKITLECSQTMGHDKMYWYQQDPGMELHLIHYSYGVNSTEKGDLSSESTVSRIRTEHFPLTLESARPSHTSQYLCASSGPTDTQYFGPGTRLTVL.